Presented here are 19 T cell receptor beta chains from one specimen sequenced in a study of T cell responses to AZD1222 COVID-19 vaccine. The data were produced by immunoSEQ multiplex PCR, yet TCRdb's version contains in-frame clones alone and is incomplete. The data contain about 140,000 clones, around 87% of them singletons. This sample comprised peripheral blood, obtained on day 0 of AZD1222 vaccination. All receptors come from an adult in good health.

The gene calls are TRBV28 and TRBJ1-1, with 8 bases matching TRBD1. This CDR3 region has 12 residues. Looked up from germline, CDR1 is MDHEN and CDR2 is SYDVKM. Germline trimming cut 7 bases from V and 14 bases from J; bases unmatched to any gene: 12. The CDR3 bases are TGTGCCAGCACGAATTACAGGGGGGCTGTCTTCTTT. It is translated as CASTNYRGAVFF.

The J gene is TRBJ2-3, the V gene TRBV30; 11 bases agree with TRBD2. V dropped 1 base and J dropped 4; count of bases not matched to a gene: 10. This CDR3 contains 17 residues. In germline, CDR1 is GTSNPN, CDR2 SVGIG (reference sequence). Written as DNA, the CDR3 is TGTGCCTGGAGTGGGGTAGCGGGGGGGCCCATTTCAGATACGCAGTATTTT. Residues: CAWSGVAGGPISDTQYF.

The chain carries TRBV6-2 or TRBV6-3 and TRBJ2-7; D perhaps matches TRBD2 (6 bases). The CDR3 is 17 residues long. The germline V gene has CDR1 MNHEY and CDR2 SVGEGT. V gave up 2 bases and J gave up 4 bases, with 21 bases separating them. DNA of the CDR3: TGTGCCAGCAGTTACAATCGGGGGACGGGAGCAAAGTACGAGCAGTACTTC. It encodes CASSYNRGTGAKYEQYF.

In this sample, this clone turned up once. The V call is TRBV3-1 (or the pseudogene TRBV3-2), the J call TRBJ1-1; D gene unclear. Trimming removed 3 bases at V and 0 bases at J, with 14 bases between. Per germline, CDR1 LGHDT and CDR2 YNNKEL (reference sequence). The CDR3 runs to 16 residues. The CDR3 loop reads CASSHPTHLMNTEAFF. The CDR3 DNA is TGTGCCAGCAGCCACCCAACCCATTTGATGAACACTGAAGCTTTCTTT.

This clone was found once. Here the CDR3 DNA reads TGTGCCAGCAGGACAGTTCCCCAGCCCCAGCATTTT. Protein: CASRTVPQPQHF. The V gene is TRBV28, the J gene TRBJ1-5, with TRBD1 as a possible D gene (5 bases). The ends were cut back, 6 bases at V and 7 bases at J, with 10 bases in the middle. The length of the CDR3 is 12 residues. Looked up from germline, CDR1 is MDHEN and CDR2 is SYDVKM.

The rearrangement uses TRBV19 and TRBJ2-1, with D possibly TRBD2 on 5 matching bases. Between the trimmed V and J ends, which lost 7 bases and 3 bases, there was a span of 13 bases. CDR1 and CDR2 from the germline V gene are LNHDA and SQIVND (reference sequence). The CDR3 has 14 residues. The CDR3 reads CASTQEAVYNEQFF. CDR3 DNA: TGTGCCAGTACCCAGGAGGCAGTCTACAATGAGCAGTTCTTC.

The chain carries TRBV4-1 and TRBJ1-6, with 7 bases fitting TRBD1. V shed 8 bases and J 13 bases; nucleotides not matched to a gene: 8. Germline values: CDR1 MGHRA, CDR2 YSYEKL. The CDR3 has 12 residues. CDR3 DNA: TGCGCCAGCGAGGGGGCCAACCAGCCCCTCCACTTT. Protein product: CASEGANQPLHF.

The rearrangement links TRBV6-5 to TRBJ1-4; 9 nucleotides align to TRBD1. Trimming took 5 bases from V and 8 from J; bases not matched to a gene: 6. CDR3 length: 14 residues. CDR1 and CDR2 from the germline V gene are MNHEY and SVGAGI. CDR3 bases: TGTGCCAGCAGTACGACAGGGGGAAGCGAAAAACTGTTTTTT. Encoded protein: CASSTTGGSEKLFF.

The chain carries TRBV7-9 and TRBJ2-5, with 10 bases that match TRBD1. The germline CDR1 and CDR2 sequences are SEHNR and FQNEAQ (reference sequence). V shed 3 bases and J 5 bases; nucleotides not matched to a gene: 6. This CDR3 spans 15 amino acids. CDR3 region: CASSLRQGAGETQYF. Here the CDR3 DNA reads TGTGCCAGCAGCTTGCGACAGGGGGCCGGCGAGACCCAGTACTTC.

This clone was recorded a few times. The chain uses TRBV25-1 and TRBJ2-7, with D uncertain. V gave up 11 bases and J gave up 4 bases, with 12 bases separating them. The germline V gene encodes CDR1 MGHDK and CDR2 SYGVNS. CDR3 length equals 11 residues. CDR3 DNA sequence: TGTGCCGCCCACTCTAGTTACGAGCAGTACTTC. Translated, it gives CAAHSSYEQYF.

The chain carries TRBV7-8 and TRBJ2-5; no clear D gene. This CDR3 is built from 11 residues. V was cut by 5 bases and J by 5 bases, with 6 bases left in between. The germline gives CDR1 SGHVS, CDR2 FQNEAQ. CDR3 residues: CASSPLETQYF. The CDR3 DNA is TGTGCCAGCAGCCCTCTGGAGACCCAGTACTTC.

This chain connects TRBV5-6 to TRBJ2-7; TRBD1 agrees at 7 bases. The CDR3 has 16 residues. CDR1 is SGHDT and CDR2 is YYEEEE in the germline V gene. V shed 0 bases and J 6 bases; nucleotides not matched to a gene: 12. CDR3 coding DNA: TGTGCCAGCAGCTTGGAGGCGCGACAGGGCCCTCTCGAGCAGTACTTC. Its translation is CASSLEARQGPLEQYF.

V usage is TRBV19 and J usage is TRBJ1-3; 8 bases agree with TRBD1. Trimming at V came to 2 bases and at J to 3 bases, leaving 6 bases not matched to a gene. Germline V gene sequence: CDR1 LNHDA, CDR2 SQIVND (reference sequence). The CDR3 extends over 16 amino acids. As DNA, the CDR3 is TGTGCCAGTAGTATAAGTGGCAGGGGGCTTGGAAACACCATATATTTT. Translated: CASSISGRGLGNTIYF.

The chain has TRBV6-5 and TRBJ1-2, with D possibly TRBD1 on 6 matching bases. This CDR3 has 14 amino acids. Germline V gene lookup returns CDR1 MNHEY and CDR2 SVGAGI. Trimming removed 8 bases from V and 1 base from J, with 14 bases in between. CDR3 loop: CASAQNRVNYGYTF. The CDR3 DNA sequence: TGTGCCAGCGCACAAAACAGGGTTAACTATGGCTACACCTTC.

The rearrangement uses TRBV5-6 and TRBJ2-5; 10 nucleotides line up with TRBD2. CDR1 is SGHDT, CDR2 YYEEEE, per germline. After removal of 4 bases from V and 4 bases from J, the junction contained 7 bases not matched to a gene. The CDR3 consists of 15 residues. The DNA of the CDR3 is TGTGCCAGCAGCGGCCAGCGGGGGGGCCGAGAGACCCAGTACTTC. Residues: CASSGQRGGRETQYF.

The chain recombines TRBV27 with TRBJ2-7; D call uncertain. The V and J ends lost 4 bases and 0 bases respectively, with 13 bases between them. CDR1 and CDR2 from the germline V gene are MNHEY and SMNVEV (reference sequence). The length of the CDR3 is 15 residues. The CDR3 DNA reads TGTGCCAGCAGTTGGGTCTACGATACCTCCTACGAGCAGTACTTC. Its translation: CASSWVYDTSYEQYF.

The V call is TRBV7-6, the J call TRBJ1-1; D is ambiguous. The CDR3 length is 16 residues. Trimming shortened V by 5 bases and J by 0 bases, and 16 bases separated the two germline ends. Germline CDR1 is SGHVS and CDR2 is FNYEAQ. CDR3: CASSQPGPHVNTEAFF. DNA for the CDR3: TGTGCCAGCAGCCAACCGGGTCCTCACGTGAACACTGAAGCTTTCTTT.

V and J are TRBV5-8 and TRBJ1-5; D is uncertain. V dropped 1 base and J dropped 2 bases, with 4 bases sitting between them. The CDR3 extends over 13 amino acids. Per the germline V gene, CDR1 is SGHTS and CDR2 is YDEGEE. CDR3 residues: CASSLRGNQPQHF. CDR3 coding DNA: TGTGCCAGCAGCTTGCGAGGCAATCAGCCCCAGCATTTT.

V usage is TRBV9 and J usage is TRBJ1-1, with a weak D call TRBD1 (5 bases). The CDR3 length is 17 residues. V lost 3 bases and J lost 0, with 18 bases in between. CDR1 is SGDLS, CDR2 YYNGEE, per germline. Here the CDR3 reads CASSGHPGGVMNTEAFF. Here the CDR3 DNA reads TGTGCCAGCAGCGGACACCCGGGGGGGGTAATGAACACTGAAGCTTTCTTT.